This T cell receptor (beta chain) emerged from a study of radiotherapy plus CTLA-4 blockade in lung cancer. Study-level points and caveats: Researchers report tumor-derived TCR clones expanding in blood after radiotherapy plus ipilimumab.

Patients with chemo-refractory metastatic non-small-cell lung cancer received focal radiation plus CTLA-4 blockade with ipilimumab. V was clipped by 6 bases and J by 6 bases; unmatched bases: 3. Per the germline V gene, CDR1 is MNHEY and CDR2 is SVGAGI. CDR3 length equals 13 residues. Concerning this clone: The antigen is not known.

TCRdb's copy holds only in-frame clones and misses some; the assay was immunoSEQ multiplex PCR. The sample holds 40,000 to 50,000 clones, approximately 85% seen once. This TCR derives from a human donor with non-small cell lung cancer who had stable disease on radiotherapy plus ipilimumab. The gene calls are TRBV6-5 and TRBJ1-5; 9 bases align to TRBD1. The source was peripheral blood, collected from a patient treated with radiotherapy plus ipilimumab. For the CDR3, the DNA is TGTGCCAGCAGCTTGGACAGGGGTCAGCCCCAGCATTTT. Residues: CASSLDRGQPQHF.